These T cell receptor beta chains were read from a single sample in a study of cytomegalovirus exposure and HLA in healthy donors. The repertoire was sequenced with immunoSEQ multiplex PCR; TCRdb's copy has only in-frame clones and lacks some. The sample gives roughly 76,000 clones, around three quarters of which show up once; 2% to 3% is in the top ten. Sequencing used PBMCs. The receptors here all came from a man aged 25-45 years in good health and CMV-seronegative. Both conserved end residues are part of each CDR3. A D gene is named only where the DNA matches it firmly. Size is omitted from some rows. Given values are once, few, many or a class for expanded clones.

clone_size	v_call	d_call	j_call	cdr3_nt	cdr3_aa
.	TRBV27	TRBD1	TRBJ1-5	TGTGCCAGCACTCAATATGGGACAGGGGGCAGCCAGCCCCAGCATTTT	CASTQYGTGGSQPQHF
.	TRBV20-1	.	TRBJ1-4	TGCAGTGCTCCAGGGTGGGGGCTTCAGATTTTT	CSAPGWGLQIF
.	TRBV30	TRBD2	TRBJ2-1	TGTGCCTGGAGTGGGCGGGGGGGCAGAGAGCAGTTCTTC	CAWSGRGGREQFF
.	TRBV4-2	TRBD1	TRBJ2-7	TGTGCCAGCAGCCAAGAAGGGGGCTGCTCCCACTCCTACGAGCAGTACTTC	CASSQEGGCSHSYEQYF
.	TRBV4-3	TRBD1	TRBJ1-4	TGCGCCAGCAGCCGTGACAGGGGGAGTGAAAAACTGTTTTTT	CASSRDRGSEKLFF
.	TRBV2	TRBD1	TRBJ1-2	TGTGCCAGCTCAGGGGGGAGGAATGAGGCCTATGGCTACACCTTC	CASSGGRNEAYGYTF
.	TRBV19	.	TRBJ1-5	TGTGCCAGTAGTTCTGGGGGGTCCTTGGGCAATCAGCCCCAGCATTTT	CASSSGGSLGNQPQHF
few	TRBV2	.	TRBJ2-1	TGTGCCAGCAGTGCGGGCAATGAGCAGTTCTTC	CASSAGNEQFF
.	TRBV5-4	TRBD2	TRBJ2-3	TGTGCCAGCAGCCGGGACTATAGCACAGATACGCAGTATTTT	CASSRDYSTDTQYF
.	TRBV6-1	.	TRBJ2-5	TGTGCCAGCAGTGTTTGGGACACCCGGGGGACCCAGTACTTC	CASSVWDTRGTQYF
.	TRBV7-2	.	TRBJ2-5	TGTGCCACAGAGGCGGGGGCCGGGAAGACCCAGTACTTC	CATEAGAGKTQYF
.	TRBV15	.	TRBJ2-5	TGTGCCACCAGCAGAGATCGGGGGAAAGAGACCCAGTACTTC	CATSRDRGKETQYF
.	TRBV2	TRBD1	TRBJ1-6	TGTGCCAGCCTCGTGGGACAGTCCTATAATTCACCCCTCCACTTT	CASLVGQSYNSPLHF
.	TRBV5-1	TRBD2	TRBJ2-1	TGCGCCAGCAGCTTGAGCGGGGGGCGGTACAATGAGCAGTTCTTC	CASSLSGGRYNEQFF
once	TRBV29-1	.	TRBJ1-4	TGCAGCGTTCAGGGGAAGGCTAATGAAAAACTGTTTTTT	CSVQGKANEKLFF
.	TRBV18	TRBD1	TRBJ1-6	TGTGCCAGCTCACCCCAGGGGGATTCACCCCTCCACTTT	CASSPQGDSPLHF
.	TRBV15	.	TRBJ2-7	TGTGCCACCAGCAGAGATCTGGGCAGGGCCTACGAGCAGTACTTC	CATSRDLGRAYEQYF
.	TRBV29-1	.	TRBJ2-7	TGCAGCGTTGAAGATGGAAGGGGCAGTCCCTACGAGCAGTACTTC	CSVEDGRGSPYEQYF
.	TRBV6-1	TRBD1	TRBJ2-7	TGTGCCAGCAGTGAACTAGCAGGGGGAACCTACGAGCAGTACTTC	CASSELAGGTYEQYF
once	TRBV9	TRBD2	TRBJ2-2	TGTGCCAGCAGCCCCCGAGGGAGCGGGAGTCCCGGGGAGCTGTTTTTT	CASSPRGSGSPGELFF
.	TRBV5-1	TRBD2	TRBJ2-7	TGCGCCAGCGGGGAACTAGCGGGAGGGGGATCTTACGAGCAGTACTTC	CASGELAGGGSYEQYF
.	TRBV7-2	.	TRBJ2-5	TGTGCCAGCAGCAGCCGGGATAGAGATACCCAGTACTTC	CASSSRDRDTQYF
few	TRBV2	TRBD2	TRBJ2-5	TGTGCCAGCAGTGTTGAAGGGACTAGTAGAGAGACCCAGTACTTC	CASSVEGTSRETQYF
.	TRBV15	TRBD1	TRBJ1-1	TGTGCCACCAGCAGAGGAGGGGGCGGAATGAACACTGAAGCTTTCTTT	CATSRGGGGMNTEAFF
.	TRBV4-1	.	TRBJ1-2	TGCGCCAGCAGTAATATCTGGGGCCCTAACTATGGCTACACCTTC	CASSNIWGPNYGYTF
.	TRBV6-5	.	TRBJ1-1	TGTGCCAGCAGTAACGGAGCAGGGGCCACTGAAGCTTTCTTT	CASSNGAGATEAFF
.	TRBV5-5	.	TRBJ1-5	TGTGCCAGCAGCTTGGCCCTCTCCCTCGGGTTTCCATCAGCCCAGCATTTT	CASSLALSLGFPSAQHF
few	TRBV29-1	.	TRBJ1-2	TGCAGCGTTTATCCGGATCCCGACAGCTACACCTTC	CSVYPDPDSYTF
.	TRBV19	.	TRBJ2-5	TGTGCCAGTAGTATAGGGGGGACAAACCAAGAGACCCAGTACTTC	CASSIGGTNQETQYF
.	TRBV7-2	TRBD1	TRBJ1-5	TGTGCCAGCAGCAGAAGACAGGGTGACAATCAGCCCCAGCATTTT	CASSRRQGDNQPQHF
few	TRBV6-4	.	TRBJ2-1	TGTGCCAGCAGTGCCCAACACTCGGGGGAGCAGTTCTTC	CASSAQHSGEQFF
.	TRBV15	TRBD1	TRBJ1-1	TGTGCCACCAGTTCATACAGGGGCGGGACTGAAGCTTTCTTT	CATSSYRGGTEAFF
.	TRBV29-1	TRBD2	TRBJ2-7	TGCAGCGTTCAGGGAGGGGCGCCCTCCTACGAGCAGTACTTC	CSVQGGAPSYEQYF
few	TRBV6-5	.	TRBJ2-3	TGTGCCAGCACTCTACTAGATACGCAGTATTTT	CASTLLDTQYF
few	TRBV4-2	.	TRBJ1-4	TGTGCCAGCAGCCAACCACAGGGCCCAAATGAAAAACTGTTTTTT	CASSQPQGPNEKLFF
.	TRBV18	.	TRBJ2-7	TGTGCCAGCTCACCCGATAGGACAGTTGGCGAGCAGTACTTC	CASSPDRTVGEQYF
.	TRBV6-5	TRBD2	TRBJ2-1	TGTGCCAGCAGAGGGTTTAGCGGGCTCAATGAGCAGTTCTTC	CASRGFSGLNEQFF
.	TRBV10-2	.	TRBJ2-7	TGCGCCAGCAGTGGTAACCGCAGGGTATCTGGTTCCTACGAGCAGTACTTC	CASSGNRRVSGSYEQYF
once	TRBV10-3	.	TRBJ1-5	TGTGCCATCAGTGACGGGGGGGGTGGACAGCCCCAGCATTTT	CAISDGGGGQPQHF